This T cell receptor (beta chain) originates from a study of blood T cell repertoires in COVID-19. Looking at the study overall: Italy, Spain and the United States were the sources of the convalescent and acute COVID-19 samples. PBMCs, B-cell-depleted T cells, or T cells provided the cDNA or gDNA that made up the material.

Original processing methods: Estimates of nucleated cell counts were drawn from the amplification of reference gene primers. Assay: immunoSEQ multiplex PCR; the TCRdb copy retains only in-frame clones and omits some. V and J calls and clone size are given by that table; D and trimming were obtained from the DNA. The table records roughly 71,000 clones, 80% of them present only once. The CDR3 totals 14 residues. Germline values: CDR1 KGHSH, CDR2 LQKENI. Trimming shortened V by 3 bases and J by 3 bases, and 8 bases separated the two germline ends. The sample consisted of peripheral blood. The sequence derives from a man between 65 and 85 years old who had recovered from COVID-19. J is TRBJ2-2 and V is TRBV18; D not certain. CDR3 region: CASSPERDTGELFF. CDR3 DNA: TGTGCCAGCTCACCGGAGCGAGACACCGGGGAGCTGTTTTTT.